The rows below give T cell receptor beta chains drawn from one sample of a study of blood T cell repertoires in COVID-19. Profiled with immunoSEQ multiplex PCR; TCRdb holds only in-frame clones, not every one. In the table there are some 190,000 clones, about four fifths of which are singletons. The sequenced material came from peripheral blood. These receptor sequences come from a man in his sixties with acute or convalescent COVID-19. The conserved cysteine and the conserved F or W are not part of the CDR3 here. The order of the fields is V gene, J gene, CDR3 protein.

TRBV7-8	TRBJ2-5	ASSFVRGTGSVRETQY
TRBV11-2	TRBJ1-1	ASSPSGVNTEAF
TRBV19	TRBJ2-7	ASSSRQGIVYEQY
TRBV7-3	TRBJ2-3	ASSPGLAGGRGGNTQY
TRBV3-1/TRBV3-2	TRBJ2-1	ASSRGLAGGFDEQF
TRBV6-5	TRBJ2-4	ASRTGTGTKNIQY
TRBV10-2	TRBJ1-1	ASSSPPGSNTEAF
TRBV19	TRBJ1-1	ASSLGRGAEAF
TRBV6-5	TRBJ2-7	ASRRTRDSLYEQY
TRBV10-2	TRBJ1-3	ASSDSDRGSGNTIY
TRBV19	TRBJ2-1	ASTERQFGEQF
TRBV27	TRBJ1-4	ASTTGLPNEKLF
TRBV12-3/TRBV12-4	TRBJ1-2	ASSGGGYGYT
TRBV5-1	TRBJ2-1	ASSSGGELAGTYNEQF
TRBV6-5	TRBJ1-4	ASSPTGGTGEKLF
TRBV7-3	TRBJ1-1	ASSKNAAVNTEAF
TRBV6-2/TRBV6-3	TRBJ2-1	ASSYAGGRDNEQF
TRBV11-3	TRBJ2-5	ASSSRSGGSRETQY
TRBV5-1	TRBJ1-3	ASSHSGAADSGNTIY
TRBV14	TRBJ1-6	ASSLNREDTLH
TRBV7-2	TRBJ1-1	ASGGQGRPTEAF
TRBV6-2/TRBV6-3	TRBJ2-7	ASSTTGALSYEQY
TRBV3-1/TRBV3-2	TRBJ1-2	ASSQGDVGTGVYGYT
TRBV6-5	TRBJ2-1	ASSYHATGYNEQF
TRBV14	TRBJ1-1	ASSPMGQGASEAF
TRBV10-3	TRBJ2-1	AISGGGRPNYNEQF
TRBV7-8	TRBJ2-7	ASSLAVIGQGSSYEQY
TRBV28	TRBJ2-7	ASSLFQGQLYEQY
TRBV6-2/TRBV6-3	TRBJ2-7	ASSYSWDSNYEQY
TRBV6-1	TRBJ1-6	ASEMGQVHSTLH
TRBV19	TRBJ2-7	ASSFWGHRAYEQY
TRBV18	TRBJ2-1	ASSPGQYNEQF
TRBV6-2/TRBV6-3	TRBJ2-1	ASSQGLFEQF